This T cell receptor beta chain was sequenced for a study of cytomegalovirus exposure and HLA in healthy donors. Germline CDR1 SQVTM, CDR2 ANQGSEA. This CDR3 comprises 13 residues. V gave up 4 bases and J gave up 6 bases, with 12 bases separating them. Study-wide findings and caveats: According to a later analysis, TCR clusters from the first cohort tended to co-occur in the approximately 130 validation repertoires. Researchers catalogued roughly 150 TCR beta chains as cytomegalovirus-associated. It was reportedly the case that the classifier diagnosed cytomegalovirus status with high specificity and sensitivity. Rarity characterized most TCR sequences, yet some public TCRs appeared in many donors.

Sequencing used immunoSEQ multiplex PCR; TCRdb keeps in-frame clones, though not all of them. The sample yields 100,000 or so clones, approximately 90% seen once. As concerns this clone: Its antigen is still unknown.

V and J are TRBV29-1 and TRBJ1-4, with D possibly TRBD1 on 5 matching bases. This TCR came from a woman aged 18-29 years in good health and CMV-seropositive. Sequencing was carried out using PBMCs. The CDR3 spells CSVGRGRDEKLFF. The DNA of the CDR3 is TGCAGCGTTGGGAGGGGCCGTGATGAAAAACTGTTTTTT.